The present TCR beta chain was sequenced within a study of shared clonotypes between healthy human individuals. Some clones are missing from TCRdb's copy, which holds only in-frame ones; the method was immunoSEQ multiplex PCR. This sample has 550,000 to 600,000 clones, with 95% to 98% found just once. This clone was detected only once. Only CD45RO-negative cells positively selected for CCR7 counted as naive CD8 cells, so terminally differentiated effector memory CD45RA+ cells were excluded. The V end was cut by 0 bases, the J end by 7 bases, with 7 bases between. Germline lookup yields CDR1 SGHVS and CDR2 FQNEAQ. The CDR3 covers 12 residues.

Sequencing used naive CD8+ T cells sorted from blood. This chain links TRBV7-8 with TRBJ2-7; no clear D gene. The source of this sequence is a man aged 30 to 39 in good health. This CDR3 reads CASSLAVQEQYF. The CDR3 nucleotides are TGTGCCAGCAGCTTAGCAGTCCAGGAGCAGTACTTC.